This is a list of T cell receptor beta chains from one sample in a study of CD8 T cells in Susac syndrome. A single record per CDR3 protein comes from TCRdb applying MiXCR to the immunoSEQ multiplex PCR reads. The sample yields around 200,000 distinct CDR3 sequences, 85% to 95% seen once. The sequenced sample was CD4+ T cells from PBMCs. These receptors were taken from a human donor with Susac syndrome. The CDR3 runs from the conserved cysteine through the conserved F or W. A D gene is named only where the DNA matches it firmly. The size field is filled for only some rows; it gives once, few, many or a size class.

DNA	CDR3	size	D	V	J
TGTGCCAGCAGCGCGGGTCTCGTGGGGGAAAAACTGTTTTTT	CASSAGLVGEKLFF	NA	NA	TRBV9	TRBJ1-4
TGCAGTGCTAGACAGGCGACAGGGGGCTGGTTACGGCCCCAGCATTTT	CSARQATGGWLRPQHF	once	TRBD1	TRBV20-1	TRBJ1-5
TGTGCCAGCATTTCAAGCGCCGGGGAGCTGTTTTTT	CASISSAGELFF	NA	NA	TRBV28	TRBJ2-2
TGCAGCGGAGTGACAGGGGGCGGGAGCACTGAAGCTTTCTTT	CSGVTGGGSTEAFF	NA	TRBD1	TRBV29-1	TRBJ1-1
TGTGCCAGCAGACGAGGGGCAAGTGGCTACACCTTC	CASRRGASGYTF	NA	NA	TRBV25-1	TRBJ1-2
TGTGCCAGCAGTCCGCCCAACAGTTTTGGACAGCCCCAGCATTTT	CASSPPNSFGQPQHF	NA	NA	TRBV28	TRBJ1-5
TGTGCCAGCACAACCACCGGACTAGCGTCCAATGAGCAGTTCTTC	CASTTTGLASNEQFF	NA	TRBD2	TRBV6-1	TRBJ2-1
TGTGCCAGCAGTAAAGGGGTCGGTTACAATGAGCAGTTCTTC	CASSKGVGYNEQFF	NA	NA	TRBV28	TRBJ2-1
TGCAGTGCTAGAGTTCCGGGACAGGGCCTAGAGGCTTTCTTT	CSARVPGQGLEAFF	NA	TRBD1	TRBV20-1	TRBJ1-1
TGTGCCAGCAGTGGAGGACTAGCGGGAGTTTCAGATACGCAGTATTTT	CASSGGLAGVSDTQYF	NA	TRBD2	TRBV25-1	TRBJ2-3
TGTGCCAGCAGTGAAAACCACGTCGAAGAGACCCAGTACTTC	CASSENHVEETQYF	NA	NA	TRBV2	TRBJ2-5
TGCAGTGCTCCAGGCCTAGGTCAGCAGTTCTTC	CSAPGLGQQFF	NA	NA	TRBV20-1	TRBJ2-1
TGCAGTGCTCTAAATCGGGACATGTTGAACGAGCAGTACTTC	CSALNRDMLNEQYF	NA	NA	TRBV20-1	TRBJ2-7
TGTGCCAGCAGCCAAGATAAGCCGGGCTACAATGAGCAGTTCTTC	CASSQDKPGYNEQFF	NA	NA	TRBV3-1	TRBJ2-1
TGTGCCAGCAGCTTCAAAAACATTCAGTACTTC	CASSFKNIQYF	NA	NA	TRBV5-4	TRBJ2-4
TGTGCCAGTAGTGCGCAACCAGGGCCCCAGCATTTT	CASSAQPGPQHF	NA	NA	TRBV19	TRBJ1-5
TGTGCCACCAGTGATGGACTAGCGGGATACACCGGGGAGCTGTTTTTT	CATSDGLAGYTGELFF	NA	TRBD2	TRBV24-1	TRBJ2-2
TGTGCCAGCAGTAAGGTACAGGGAGTCGTGGATACGCAGTATTTT	CASSKVQGVVDTQYF	once	NA	TRBV2	TRBJ2-3
TGTGCCAGCAACATAGCGGGGCGAGCCTACAATGAGCAGTTCTTC	CASNIAGRAYNEQFF	NA	TRBD2	TRBV12-3/TRBV12-4	TRBJ2-1
TGTGCCAGCACAACTAGCGGGAGGAATAGGGAGCAGTTCTTC	CASTTSGRNREQFF	NA	TRBD2	TRBV25-1	TRBJ2-1
TGCGCCAGCAGCCAGGGGGCTGGTGGAAACACCATATATTTT	CASSQGAGGNTIYF	NA	TRBD1	TRBV5-1	TRBJ1-3
TGTGCCACGCGACTAGCGGGAGGTAACGAGCAGTACTTC	CATRLAGGNEQYF	NA	TRBD2	TRBV6-2/TRBV6-3	TRBJ2-7
TGCAGTGCGGCCGTGACTAGCGGGATCGACAATGAGCAGTTCTTC	CSAAVTSGIDNEQFF	NA	TRBD2	TRBV20-1	TRBJ2-1
TGTGCCAGCAGTTTTGGGCACGAGAGTTCTCGTCCCACAGATACGCAGTATTTT	CASSFGHESSRPTDTQYF	NA	NA	TRBV12-3/TRBV12-4	TRBJ2-3
TGTGCCAGCAGCTTCTCGCAGGGACCCTTTTCGGCCAAAAACATTCAGTACTTC	CASSFSQGPFSAKNIQYF	NA	NA	TRBV5-6	TRBJ2-4